This TCR beta chain derives from a study of T cells expressing NK-cell markers (dated by TCRdb to between 2020 and 2021). For the wider study: Fewer than ten donors provided sorted CD3+CD56+NKG2C+, CD3+CD56+NKG2C- and CD3+CD56-NKG2C+ T-cell subsets, whose TCR beta-chain repertoires were profiled. The study sequenced eight donors, all healthy volunteers chosen at random: three men and five women. Of the eight sequenced donors, seven were found to be HCMV-seropositive and one was found to be HCMV-seronegative. Sequencing of the libraries produced 2 x 150 bp reads on Illumina HiSeq 2000/2500, MiSeq or NextSeq. Points the paper makes about the study in general: Those dominant clonotypes were again the most abundant among CD3+CD56-NKG2C+ cells in a handful of donors, at about 25-60.1%. For roughly six donors, the dominant CD3+CD56+NKG2C+ clonotypes were among the top 10 CD8+ clonotypes and accounted for about 1.0-8% of CD8+ T cells. Whether the expanded NKG2C-expressing T cell clones were specific for HCMV antigens remained unclear.

Details on this clonotype: No antigen is known for it.

Instrument used: Illumina HiSeq 2000. 5'RACE template switching, by which a universal primer site and unique molecular identifiers were added, was used to make TCR beta cDNA libraries. Priming for cDNA synthesis came from the TCR beta constant segment, and two successive PCR amplification steps followed. The published analysis was carried out like this. Reads were demultiplexed and grouped by UMI with MIGEC, and clonotypes were assembled and quantified with MiTCR. To remove erroneous sequences, TCR cDNA sequences were retained only when supported by two or more reads. Downstream repertoire analysis used the tcR package, and clonotypes were matched across fractions by CDR3 nucleotide sequence plus V segment. VDJmatch was used to annotate antigen specificity against VDJdb, with one amino acid substitution allowed in CDR3. TCRdb reprocessed the reads and provides one entry for every CDR3 protein sequence; no DNA is given. For this entry, the V and J calls and clone size follow TCRdb and not the study's own pipeline. This sample's table lists roughly 420,000 distinct CDR3 sequences. Approximately 7% of the sample goes to the ten largest clones.

CDR1 and CDR2 are read off the germline V gene as SQVTM and ANQGSEA. The CDR3, cysteine through phenylalanine, is 12 amino acids long. There is no recorded DNA. To determine HCMV serostatus, a commercial ELISA kit was used to detect HCMV-specific IgG in serum. Ficoll density gradient centrifugation was used to isolate peripheral blood mononuclear cells from blood. The chain uses TRBV29-1 and TRBJ1-5; TCRdb indicates TRBD1, and absent DNA this call remains unverified. The receptor was derived from a woman aged 18 to 75 in good health. The sample was blood T cells: a sorted CD56 or NKG2C T cell subset, CD4+ or CD8+ T cells, or bulk PBMC T cells (not recorded which). The CDR3 protein: CSVRQGNQPQHF.